This T cell receptor (beta chain) came from a study of blood T cells in healthy people across ages. This clonotype appeared a single time. Trimming cost V 4 bases and J 3 bases, with 15 bases left between them. CDR3 size: 14 residues. CDR1 SQVTM and CDR2 ANQGSEA come from the germline V gene. Combining a sample-barcoded 5' primer with a J-beta primer mix, a second PCR ran for roughly 7 to 12 cycles. TCRdb passed the 5' RACE reads through MiXCR, listing each CDR3 protein once. Of about 970,000 distinct CDR3 sequences in the sample, approximately 50% were seen once. Sequenced sample: blood. The origin of this receptor is a woman aged 55-75 years in good health. The J gene is TRBJ2-5, the V gene TRBV29-1; possibly TRBD1 for D (6 bases). CDR3 coding DNA: TGCAGCGTTGTTCCCCACAGGGACAAAGAGACCCAGTACTTC. Translation: CSVVPHRDKETQYF.